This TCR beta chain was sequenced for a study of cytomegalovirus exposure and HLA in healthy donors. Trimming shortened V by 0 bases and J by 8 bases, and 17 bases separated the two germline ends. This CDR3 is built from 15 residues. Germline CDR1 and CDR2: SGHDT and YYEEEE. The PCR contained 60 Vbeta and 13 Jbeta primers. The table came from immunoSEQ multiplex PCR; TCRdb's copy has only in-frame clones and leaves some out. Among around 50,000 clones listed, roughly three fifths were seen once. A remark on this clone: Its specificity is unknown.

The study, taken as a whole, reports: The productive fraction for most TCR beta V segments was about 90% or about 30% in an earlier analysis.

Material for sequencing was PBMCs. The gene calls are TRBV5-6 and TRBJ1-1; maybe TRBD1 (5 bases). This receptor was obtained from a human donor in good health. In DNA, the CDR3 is TGTGCCAGCAGCTTGGGGTCGCAGGGTCGGGAGGAAGCTTTCTTT. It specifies CASSLGSQGREEAFF.